A single sample gave rise to the 16 T cell receptor beta chains below, sequenced in a study of blood T cells in healthy people across ages. Primed by a sample-barcoded 5' primer and a J-beta primer mix, a second PCR proceeded for 7 to 11 cycles. TCRdb re-analysed the 5' RACE reads in MiXCR, keeping a single row per CDR3 protein. The sample has some 750,000 distinct CDR3 sequences, 22% seen once. What was sequenced was blood. The receptors originated from a man between 70 and 80 years old in good health.

Comment on this clonotype: Sequence at one end of the junction differs from germline and may be a read error. The chain combines TRBV28 with TRBJ2-6; D not certain. CDR3 size: 13 residues. In germline, CDR1 is MDHEN, CDR2 SYDVKM. CDR3 DNA sequence: TGTGCCAGCATCGGCTCTGGGACCAACGTCCTGACTTTC. Translation gives CASIGSGTNVLTF.

This rearrangement joins TRBV20-1 to TRBJ2-3; no reliable D call. The CDR3 has 13 residues. The V end was cut by 0 bases, the J end by 3 bases, with 7 bases between. Germline values: CDR1 DFQATT, CDR2 SNEGSKA (reference sequence). This CDR3 reads CSAREGGTDTQYF. CDR3 in DNA: TGCAGTGCTAGAGAAGGTGGAACAGATACGCAGTATTTT.

The genes are TRBV28 and TRBJ1-2; weak D call: TRBD1 (6 bases). The CDR3 extends over 14 amino acids. Trimming took off 3 bases at V and 4 bases at J, with 12 bases between the two ends. Per the germline V gene, CDR1 is MDHEN and CDR2 is SYDVKM. The CDR3 nucleotides are TGTGCCAGCAGTTTTAGTCGGACAGCCTATGGCTACACCTTC. It is translated as CASSFSRTAYGYTF.

The CDR3 sequence: CASSPGLASGANVLTF. The CDR3 nucleotides read TGTGCCAGCTCACCGGGACTAGCATCTGGGGCCAACGTCCTGACTTTC. The chain combines TRBV18 with TRBJ2-6; 9 nucleotides align to TRBD2. V shed 3 bases and J 1 base; nucleotides not matched to a gene: 1. In germline, CDR1 is KGHSH, CDR2 LQKENI. This CDR3 region has 16 residues.

The rearrangement joins TRBV6-6 to TRBJ2-4, with D unclear. Trimming pared 6 bases from V and 0 bases from J, leaving 12 bases between. The CDR3 loop spans 15 amino acids. Germline lookup yields CDR1 MNHNY and CDR2 SVGAGI (reference sequence). The DNA of the CDR3 is TGTGCCAGCAGAGGAACCGGAATAGCCAAAAACATTCAGTACTTC. Translated, it gives CASRGTGIAKNIQYF.

V is TRBV6-1 and J is TRBJ2-1; 10 bases are a match to TRBD2. The germline V gene encodes CDR1 MNHNS and CDR2 SASEGT. V shed 1 base and J 3 bases; nucleotides not matched to a gene: 3. The CDR3 is made up of 16 amino acids. The CDR3 here is CASSEELAGGYNEQFF. The CDR3 coding sequence is TGTGCCAGCAGTGAAGAGTTAGCGGGGGGCTACAATGAGCAGTTCTTC.

The J gene is TRBJ1-3, the V gene TRBV28; D gene uncertain. The CDR3 has 20 amino acids. Germline CDR1 is MDHEN and CDR2 is SYDVKM. V was trimmed by 3 bases and J by 1 base, leaving 25 bases between them. The chain's CDR3 is CASSFVQDSASWSSGNTIYF. CDR3 in DNA: TGTGCCAGCAGTTTCGTCCAGGATTCGGCCTCTTGGTCATCTGGAAACACCATATATTTT.

There are a few counts of this clonotype. The V call is TRBV6-2 or TRBV6-3, the J call TRBJ2-3; a possible D gene is TRBD2 (6 bases). V lost 2 bases to trimming and J lost 2 bases, with 11 bases between them. This CDR3 is 15 amino acids long. CDR1 is MNHEY and CDR2 is SVGEGT in the germline V gene. CDR3 sequence: CASSYQGGTTDTQYF. The CDR3 nucleotides are TGTGCCAGCAGTTACCAAGGCGGGACCACAGATACGCAGTATTTT.

This rearrangement joins TRBV7-2 to TRBJ1-5; a weak D match, TRBD1 (5 bases). CDR3 length equals 15 residues. CDR1 is SGHTA and CDR2 is FQGNSA in the germline V gene. V lost 1 base, J lost 4 bases, and 11 bases lay in between. The CDR3 spells CASSLVRGANQPQHF. CDR3 sequence (DNA): TGTGCCAGCAGCTTAGTTAGGGGCGCGAATCAGCCCCAGCATTTT.

Turning to this clonotype: One end of the junction does not line up with germline, which may come from a read error. The chain couples TRBV5-1 to TRBJ2-1; D might be TRBD2 (6 bases). The CDR3 has 13 residues. Germline CDR1 and CDR2: SGHRS and YFSETQ. The CDR3 is CTSSLPGGNEQFF. The CDR3 coding sequence is TGCACCAGCAGCTTGCCCGGGGGAAATGAGCAGTTCTTC.

Notes on this clonotype: Mismatch with germline at one junction end may stem from a read error. The chain joins TRBV5-1 to TRBJ2-5; D tentatively fits TRBD1 or TRBD2 (5 bases each). Per germline, CDR1 SGHRS and CDR2 YFSETQ. The CDR3 has 11 residues. CDR3 protein: CASSFGETDFF. CDR3 sequence (DNA): TGCGCCAGCAGCTTCGGGGAGACAGATTTCTTC.

J is TRBJ2-1 and V is TRBV21-1. TRBV21-1 is listed as a pseudogene. CDR3 size: 16 residues. The CDR3 coding sequence is TGTGCCAGCAGCAAACCGTGGCGGCACTCCTACAATGAGCAGTTCTTC. It is translated as CASSKPWRHSYNEQFF.

In its sample, this clonotype was seen a few times. With a much larger clone just one base away, this may be a read error. V is TRBV6-6 and J is TRBJ2-1; 9 positions agree with TRBD1. The J call may be incorrect, as the DNA end agrees better with TRBJ2-5. The CDR3 sequence is 14 residues long. Germline V gives CDR1 MNHNY, CDR2 SVGAGI (reference sequence). CDR3 sequence (DNA): TGTACCAGCAGTTACGGGACAGGGCAAGAGACCCAGTACTTC. This sequence encodes CTSSYGTGQETQYF.

This clonotype was seen at least ten times. This chain joins TRBV5-1 and TRBJ2-6; D unresolved. V was cut by 0 bases and J by 2 bases, with 6 bases left in between. Germline loops: CDR1 SGHRS, CDR2 YFSETQ. The CDR3 contains 15 residues. CDR3 sequence: CASSLDGAGANVLTF. CDR3 coding DNA: TGCGCCAGCAGCTTGGATGGGGCTGGGGCCAACGTCCTGACTTTC.

This chain connects TRBV29-1 to TRBJ1-1; D gene ambiguous. CDR1 is SQVTM, CDR2 ANQGSEA, per germline. The length of the CDR3 is 14 residues. The germline V and J ends were trimmed by 0 bases and 1 base, with 9 bases remaining between them. CDR3 loop: CSVEDMASNTEAFF. CDR3 nucleotides: TGCAGCGTTGAAGATATGGCCTCGAACACTGAAGCTTTCTTT.

The table lists this clonotype with a few counts. The chain joins TRBV7-2 to TRBJ1-5, with 10 bases fitting TRBD1. The CDR3 runs to 15 residues. CDR1 SGHTA and CDR2 FQGNSA come from the germline V gene. J gave up 5 bases and V 3 bases, and 4 bases lay outside the gene matches. CDR3 sequence: CASSFRQGADQPQHF. DNA for the CDR3: TGTGCCAGCAGCTTCCGACAGGGGGCCGATCAGCCCCAGCATTTT.